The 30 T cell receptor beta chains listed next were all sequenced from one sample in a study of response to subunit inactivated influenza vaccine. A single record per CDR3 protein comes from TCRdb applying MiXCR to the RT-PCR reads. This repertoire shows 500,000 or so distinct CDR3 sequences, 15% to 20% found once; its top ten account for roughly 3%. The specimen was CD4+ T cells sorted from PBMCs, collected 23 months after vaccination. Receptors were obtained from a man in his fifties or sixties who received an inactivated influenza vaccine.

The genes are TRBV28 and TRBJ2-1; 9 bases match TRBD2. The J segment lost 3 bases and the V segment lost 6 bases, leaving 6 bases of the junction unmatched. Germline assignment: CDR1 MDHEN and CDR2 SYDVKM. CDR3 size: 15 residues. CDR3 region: CASSPTSGIYNEQFF. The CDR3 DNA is TGTGCCAGCAGCCCGACTAGCGGAATCTACAATGAGCAGTTCTTC.

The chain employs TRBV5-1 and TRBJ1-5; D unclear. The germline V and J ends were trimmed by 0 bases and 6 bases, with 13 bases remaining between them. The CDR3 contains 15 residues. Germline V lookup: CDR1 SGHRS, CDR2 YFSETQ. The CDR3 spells CASSLAGRPTQPQHF. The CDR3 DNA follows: TGCGCCAGCAGCTTGGCCGGTCGTCCAACTCAGCCCCAGCATTTT.

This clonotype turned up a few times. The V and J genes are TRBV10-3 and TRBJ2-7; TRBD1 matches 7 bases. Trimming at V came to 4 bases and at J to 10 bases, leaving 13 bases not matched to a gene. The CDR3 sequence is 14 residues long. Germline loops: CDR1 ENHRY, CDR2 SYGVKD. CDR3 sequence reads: CAISATGVHIDQYF. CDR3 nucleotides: TGTGCCATCAGTGCCACAGGGGTCCACATCGACCAGTACTTC.

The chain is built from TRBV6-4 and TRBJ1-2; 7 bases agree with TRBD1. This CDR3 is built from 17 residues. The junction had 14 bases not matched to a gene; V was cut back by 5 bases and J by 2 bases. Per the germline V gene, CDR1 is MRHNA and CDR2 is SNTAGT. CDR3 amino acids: CASSPPKGTERNYGYTF. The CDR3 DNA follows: TGTGCCAGCAGTCCCCCGAAGGGGACAGAAAGGAACTATGGCTACACCTTC.

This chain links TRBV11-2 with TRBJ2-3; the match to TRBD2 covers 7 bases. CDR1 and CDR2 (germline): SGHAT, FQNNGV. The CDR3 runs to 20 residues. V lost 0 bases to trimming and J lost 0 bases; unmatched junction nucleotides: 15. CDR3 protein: CASSLDPWGRARRSTDTQYF. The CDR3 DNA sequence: TGTGCCAGCAGCTTAGATCCTTGGGGGAGGGCCCGTAGAAGCACAGATACGCAGTATTTT.

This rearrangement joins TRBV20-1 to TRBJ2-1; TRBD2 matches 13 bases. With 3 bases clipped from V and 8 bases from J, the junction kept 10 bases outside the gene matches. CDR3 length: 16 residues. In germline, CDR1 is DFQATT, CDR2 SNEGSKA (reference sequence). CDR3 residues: CSARGTSGRARDEQFF. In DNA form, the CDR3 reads TGCAGTGCTAGGGGAACTAGCGGGAGGGCGCGCGATGAGCAGTTCTTC.

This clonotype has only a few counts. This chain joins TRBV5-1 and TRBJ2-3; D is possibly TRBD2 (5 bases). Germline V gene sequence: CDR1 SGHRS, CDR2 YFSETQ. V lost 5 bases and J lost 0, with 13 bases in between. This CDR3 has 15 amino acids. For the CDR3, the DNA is TGCGCCAGCAGGACCGGGAACCCTAGCACAGATACGCAGTATTTT. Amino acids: CASRTGNPSTDTQYF.

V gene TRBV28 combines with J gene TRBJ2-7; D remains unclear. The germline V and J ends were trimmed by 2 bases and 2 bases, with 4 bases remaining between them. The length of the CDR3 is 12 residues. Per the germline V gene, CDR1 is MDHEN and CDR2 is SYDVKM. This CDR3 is CASSLPAYEQYF. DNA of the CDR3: TGTGCCAGCAGTTTACCGGCCTACGAGCAGTACTTC.

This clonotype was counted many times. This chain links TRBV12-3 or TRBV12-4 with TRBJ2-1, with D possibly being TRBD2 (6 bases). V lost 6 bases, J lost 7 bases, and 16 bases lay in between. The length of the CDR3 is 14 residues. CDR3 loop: CASRGGEFGNEQFF. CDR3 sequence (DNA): TGTGCCAGCAGAGGAGGGGAGTTCGGTAATGAGCAGTTCTTC.

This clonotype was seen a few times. CDR3 in amino acids: CAISDSGFYEQFF. CDR3 coding DNA: TGTGCCATCAGTGACTCAGGGTTCTATGAGCAGTTCTTC. The chain is built from TRBV10-3 and TRBJ2-1; D might be TRBD1 (5 bases). The V gene lost 3 bases and the J gene lost 8 bases, with 11 bases spanning the gap. This CDR3 has 13 residues. Germline V lookup: CDR1 ENHRY, CDR2 SYGVKD.

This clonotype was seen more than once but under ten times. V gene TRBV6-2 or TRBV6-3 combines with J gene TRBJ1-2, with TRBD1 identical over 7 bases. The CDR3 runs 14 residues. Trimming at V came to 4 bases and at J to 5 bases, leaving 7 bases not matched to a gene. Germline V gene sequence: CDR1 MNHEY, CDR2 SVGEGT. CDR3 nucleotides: TGTGCCAGCAGTTCTGTTGGGGACAGTTATGGCTACACCTTC. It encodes CASSSVGDSYGYTF.

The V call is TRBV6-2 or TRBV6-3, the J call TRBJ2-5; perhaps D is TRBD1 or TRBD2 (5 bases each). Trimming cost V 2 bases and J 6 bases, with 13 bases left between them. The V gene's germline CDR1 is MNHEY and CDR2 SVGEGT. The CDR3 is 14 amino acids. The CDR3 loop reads CASSYGTDFQTQYF. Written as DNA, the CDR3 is TGTGCCAGCAGTTACGGGACGGACTTCCAGACCCAGTACTTC.

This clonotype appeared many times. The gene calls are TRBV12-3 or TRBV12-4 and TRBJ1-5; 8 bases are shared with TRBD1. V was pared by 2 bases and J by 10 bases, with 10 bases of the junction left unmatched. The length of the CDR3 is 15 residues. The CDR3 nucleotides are TGTGCCAGCAGTTTAAGCCTGCAGGGGGCTGGACCCCAGCATTTT. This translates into CASSLSLQGAGPQHF.

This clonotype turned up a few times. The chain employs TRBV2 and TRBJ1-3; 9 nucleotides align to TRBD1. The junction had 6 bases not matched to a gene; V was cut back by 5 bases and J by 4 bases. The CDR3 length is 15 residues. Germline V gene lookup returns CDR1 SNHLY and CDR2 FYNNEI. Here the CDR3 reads CASSLQGARGNTIYF. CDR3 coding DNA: TGTGCCAGCAGTCTACAGGGGGCGAGAGGAAACACCATATATTTT.

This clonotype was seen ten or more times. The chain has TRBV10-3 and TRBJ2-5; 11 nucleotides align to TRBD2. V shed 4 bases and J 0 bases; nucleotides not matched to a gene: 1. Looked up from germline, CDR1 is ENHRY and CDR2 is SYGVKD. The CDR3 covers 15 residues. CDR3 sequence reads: CAISATSGNQETQYF. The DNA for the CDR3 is TGTGCCATCAGTGCGACTAGCGGGAACCAAGAGACCCAGTACTTC.

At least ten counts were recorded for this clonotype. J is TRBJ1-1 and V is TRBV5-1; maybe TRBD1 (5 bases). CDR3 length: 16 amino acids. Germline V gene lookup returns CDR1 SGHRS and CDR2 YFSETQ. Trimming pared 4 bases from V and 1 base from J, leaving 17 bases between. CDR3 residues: CASSLGQRTPNTEAFF. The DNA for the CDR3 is TGCGCCAGCAGCCTCGGACAAAGGACACCGAACACTGAAGCTTTCTTT.

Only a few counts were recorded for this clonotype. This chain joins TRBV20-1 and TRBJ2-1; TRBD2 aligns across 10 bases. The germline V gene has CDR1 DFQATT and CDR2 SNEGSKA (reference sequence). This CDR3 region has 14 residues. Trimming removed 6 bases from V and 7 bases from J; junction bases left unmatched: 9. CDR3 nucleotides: TGCAGTGCGCCTACTAGCGGGGTCCCAAATGAGCAGTTCTTC. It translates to CSAPTSGVPNEQFF.

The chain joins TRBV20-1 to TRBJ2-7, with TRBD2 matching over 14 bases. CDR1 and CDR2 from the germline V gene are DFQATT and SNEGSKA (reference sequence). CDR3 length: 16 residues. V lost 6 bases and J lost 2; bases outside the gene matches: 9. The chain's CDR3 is CSATVPGLAGAYEQYF. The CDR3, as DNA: TGCAGTGCAACTGTACCGGGACTAGCGGGGGCCTACGAGCAGTACTTC.

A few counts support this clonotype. The CDR3 DNA sequence: TGTGCCAGCAGCTCGGACGGCACCGGGGAGCTGTTTTTT. Translating gives CASSSDGTGELFF. V usage is TRBV11-3 and J usage is TRBJ2-2; D uncertain. Germline V gene lookup returns CDR1 SGHNT and CDR2 YENEEA. This CDR3 spans 13 amino acids. Between the trimmed V and J ends, which lost 4 bases and 4 bases, there was a span of 7 bases. Full variable domain (rest looked up from reference TRBV11-3 and TRBJ2-2): EAGVVQSPRYKIIEKKQPVAFWCNPISGHNTLYWYLQNLGQGPELLIRYENEEAVDDSQLPKDRFSAERLKGVDSTLKIQPAELGDSAVYLCASSSDGTGELFFGEGSRLTVL.

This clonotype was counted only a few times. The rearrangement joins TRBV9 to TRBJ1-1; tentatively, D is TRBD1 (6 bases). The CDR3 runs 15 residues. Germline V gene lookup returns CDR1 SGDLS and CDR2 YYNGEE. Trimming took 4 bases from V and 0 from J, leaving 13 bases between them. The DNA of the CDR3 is TGTGCCAGCAGCATAGACGGGACAATGAACACTGAAGCTTTCTTT. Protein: CASSIDGTMNTEAFF.

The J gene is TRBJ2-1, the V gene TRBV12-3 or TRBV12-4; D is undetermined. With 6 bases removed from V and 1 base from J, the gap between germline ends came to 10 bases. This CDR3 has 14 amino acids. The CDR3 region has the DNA TGTGCCAGCAGATCGGTCGGGTCCTACAATGAGCAGTTCTTC. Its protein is CASRSVGSYNEQFF.

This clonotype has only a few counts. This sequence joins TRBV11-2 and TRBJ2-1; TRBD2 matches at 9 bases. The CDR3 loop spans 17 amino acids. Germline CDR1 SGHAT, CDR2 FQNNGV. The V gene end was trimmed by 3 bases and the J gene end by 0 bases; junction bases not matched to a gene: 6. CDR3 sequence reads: CASSFQTSGSSYNEQFF. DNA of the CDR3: TGTGCCAGCAGCTTTCAGACTAGCGGCAGCTCCTACAATGAGCAGTTCTTC. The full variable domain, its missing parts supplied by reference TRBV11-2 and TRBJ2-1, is EAGVAQSPRYKIIEKRQSVAFWCNPISGHATLYWYQQILGQGPKLLIQFQNNGVVDDSQLPKDRFSAERLKGVDSTLKIQPAKLEDSAVYLCASSFQTSGSSYNEQFFGPGTRLTVL.

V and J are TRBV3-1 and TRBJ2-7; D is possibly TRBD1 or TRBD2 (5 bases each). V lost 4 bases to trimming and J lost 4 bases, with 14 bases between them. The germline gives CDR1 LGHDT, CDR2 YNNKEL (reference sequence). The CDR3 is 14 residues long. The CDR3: CASSLSGTAYEQYF. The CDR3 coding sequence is TGTGCCAGCAGCCTATCCGGGACGGCGTACGAGCAGTACTTC.

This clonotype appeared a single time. The CDR3 sequence: CASSRTSGGSGYTF. In DNA, the CDR3 is TGTGCCAGCAGTCGCACCTCAGGGGGCTCTGGCTACACCTTC. The gene calls are TRBV28 and TRBJ1-2; TRBD1 agrees at 8 bases. The germline V gene encodes CDR1 MDHEN and CDR2 SYDVKM. V shed 5 bases, J shed 7 bases, and the junction held 9 bases outside the gene matches. The CDR3 loop spans 14 amino acids.

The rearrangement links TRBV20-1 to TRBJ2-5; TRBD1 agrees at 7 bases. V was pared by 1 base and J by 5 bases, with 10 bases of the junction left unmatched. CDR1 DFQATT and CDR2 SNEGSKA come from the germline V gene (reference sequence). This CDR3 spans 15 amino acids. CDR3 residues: CSARAGDRVVETQYF. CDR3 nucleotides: TGCAGTGCTAGAGCAGGAGACAGGGTGGTTGAGACCCAGTACTTC.

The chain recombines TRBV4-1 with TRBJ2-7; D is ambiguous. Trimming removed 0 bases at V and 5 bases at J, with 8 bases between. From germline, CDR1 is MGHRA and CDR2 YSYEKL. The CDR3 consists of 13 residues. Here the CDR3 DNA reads TGCGCCAGCAGCCAAGAAAGGGCCCACGAGCAGTACTTC. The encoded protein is CASSQERAHEQYF.

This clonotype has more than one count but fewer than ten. DNA for the CDR3: TGTGCCAGCAGCTTGGTAGCAGGTCCAGGCTACGAGCAGTACTTC. Amino acid sequence: CASSLVAGPGYEQYF. The genes are TRBV5-5 and TRBJ2-7; no clear D gene. This CDR3 region has 15 residues. Trimming removed 0 bases at V and 3 bases at J, with 13 bases between. Germline V CDR1 and CDR2: SGHKS, YYEKEE (reference sequence). Full variable domain (rest looked up from reference TRBV5-5 and TRBJ2-7): DAGVTQSPTHLIKTRGQQVTLRCSPISGHKSVSWYQQVLGQGPQFIFQYYEKEERGRGNFPDRFSARQFPNYSSELNVNALLLGDSALYLCASSLVAGPGYEQYFGPGTRLTVT.

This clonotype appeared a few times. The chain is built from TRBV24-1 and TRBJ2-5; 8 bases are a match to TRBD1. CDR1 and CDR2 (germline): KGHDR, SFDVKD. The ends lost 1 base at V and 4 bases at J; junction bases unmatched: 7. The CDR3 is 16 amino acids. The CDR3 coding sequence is TGTGCCACCAGTGATTTAGGGGAACAGGGGGGAGAGACCCAGTACTTC. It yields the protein CATSDLGEQGGETQYF.

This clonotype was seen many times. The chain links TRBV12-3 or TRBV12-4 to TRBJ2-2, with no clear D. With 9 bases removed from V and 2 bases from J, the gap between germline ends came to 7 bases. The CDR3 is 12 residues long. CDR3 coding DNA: TGTGCCAGGGGCCTTAACACCGGGGAGCTGTTTTTT. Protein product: CARGLNTGELFF.

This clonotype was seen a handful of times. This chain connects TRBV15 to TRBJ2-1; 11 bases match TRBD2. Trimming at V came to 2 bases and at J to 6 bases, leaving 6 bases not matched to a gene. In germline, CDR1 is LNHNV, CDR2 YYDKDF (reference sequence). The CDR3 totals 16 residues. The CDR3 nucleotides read TGTGCCACCAGCAGAAAACTAGCGGGAGTACGCAATGAGCAGTTCTTC. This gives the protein CATSRKLAGVRNEQFF.